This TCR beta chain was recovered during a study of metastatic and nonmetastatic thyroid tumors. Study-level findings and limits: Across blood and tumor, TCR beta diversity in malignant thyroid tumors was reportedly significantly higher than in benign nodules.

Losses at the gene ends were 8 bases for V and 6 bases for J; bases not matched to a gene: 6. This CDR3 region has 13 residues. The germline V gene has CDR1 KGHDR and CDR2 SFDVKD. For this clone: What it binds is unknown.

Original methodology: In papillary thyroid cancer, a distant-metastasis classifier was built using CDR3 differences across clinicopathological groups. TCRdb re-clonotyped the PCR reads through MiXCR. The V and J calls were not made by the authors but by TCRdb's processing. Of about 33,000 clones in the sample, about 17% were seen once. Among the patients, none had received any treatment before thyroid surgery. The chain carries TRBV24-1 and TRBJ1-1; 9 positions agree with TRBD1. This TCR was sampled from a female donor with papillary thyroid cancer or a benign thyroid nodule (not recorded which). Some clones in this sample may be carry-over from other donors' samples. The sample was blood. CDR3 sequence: CATTGQGRSEAFF. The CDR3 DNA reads TGTGCCACCACGGGACAGGGAAGGTCTGAAGCTTTCTTT.